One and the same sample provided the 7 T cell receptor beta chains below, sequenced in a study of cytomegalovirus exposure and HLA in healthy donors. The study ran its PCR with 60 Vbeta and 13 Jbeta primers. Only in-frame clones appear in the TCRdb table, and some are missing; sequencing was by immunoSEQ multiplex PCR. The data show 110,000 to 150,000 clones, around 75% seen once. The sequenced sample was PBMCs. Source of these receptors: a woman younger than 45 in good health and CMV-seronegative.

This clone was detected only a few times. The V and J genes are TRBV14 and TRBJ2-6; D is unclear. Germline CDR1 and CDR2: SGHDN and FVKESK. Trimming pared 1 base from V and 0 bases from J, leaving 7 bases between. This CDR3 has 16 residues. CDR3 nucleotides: TGTGCCAGCAGCCAAGGACTTTTCTCTGGGGCCAACGTCCTGACTTTC. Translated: CASSQGLFSGANVLTF. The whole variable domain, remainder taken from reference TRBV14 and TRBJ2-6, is EAGVTQFPSHSVIEKGQTVTLRCDPISGHDNLYWYRRVMGKEIKFLLHFVKESKQDESGMPNNRFLAERTGGTYSTLKVQPAELEDSGVYFCASSQGLFSGANVLTFGAGSRLTVL.

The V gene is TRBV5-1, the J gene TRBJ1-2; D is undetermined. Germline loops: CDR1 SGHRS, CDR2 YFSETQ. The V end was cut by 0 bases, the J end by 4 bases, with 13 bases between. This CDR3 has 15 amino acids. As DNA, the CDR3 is TGCGCCAGCAGCTTGGCCTTGGGAGACACCTATGGCTACACCTTC. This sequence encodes CASSLALGDTYGYTF.

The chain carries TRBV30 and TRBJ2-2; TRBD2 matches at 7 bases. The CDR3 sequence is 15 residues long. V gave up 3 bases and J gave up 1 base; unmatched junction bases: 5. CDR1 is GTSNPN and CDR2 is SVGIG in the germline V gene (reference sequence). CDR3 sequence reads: CAWSPGLQNTGELFF. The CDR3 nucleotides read TGTGCCTGGAGCCCGGGACTACAGAACACCGGGGAGCTGTTTTTT.

The CDR3 protein is CASSLVGVDTGELFF. For the CDR3, the DNA is TGCGCCAGCAGCTTGGTCGGGGTGGACACCGGGGAGCTGTTTTTT. The chain is built from TRBV5-1 and TRBJ2-2; D may be TRBD2 (5 bases). Trimming took 0 bases from V and 3 from J, leaving 9 bases between them. The CDR3 has 15 amino acids. Looked up from germline, CDR1 is SGHRS and CDR2 is YFSETQ.

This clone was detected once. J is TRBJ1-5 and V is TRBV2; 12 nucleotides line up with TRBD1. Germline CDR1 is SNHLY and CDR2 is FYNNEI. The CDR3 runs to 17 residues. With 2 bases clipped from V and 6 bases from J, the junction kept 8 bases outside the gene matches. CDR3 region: CASSEFEGQGAVQPQHF. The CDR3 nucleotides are TGTGCCAGCAGTGAATTTGAGGGACAGGGGGCAGTTCAGCCCCAGCATTTT.

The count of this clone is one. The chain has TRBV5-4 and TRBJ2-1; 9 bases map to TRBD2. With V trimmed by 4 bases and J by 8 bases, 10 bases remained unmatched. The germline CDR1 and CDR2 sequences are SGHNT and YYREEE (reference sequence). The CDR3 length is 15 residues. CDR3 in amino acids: CASSRSSGSVHEQFF. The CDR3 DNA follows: TGTGCCAGCAGCCGTAGTAGCGGGAGCGTCCATGAGCAGTTCTTC.

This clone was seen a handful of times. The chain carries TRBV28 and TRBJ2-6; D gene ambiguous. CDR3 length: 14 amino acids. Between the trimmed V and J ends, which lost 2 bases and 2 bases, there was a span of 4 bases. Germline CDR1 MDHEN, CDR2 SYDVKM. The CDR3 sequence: CASSLSPGANVLTF. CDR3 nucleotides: TGTGCCAGCAGTTTAAGCCCTGGGGCCAACGTCCTGACTTTC.